The 6 T cell receptor beta chains reported below all come from one sample, sequenced in a study of regulatory T cells in long-lasting Graves disease. Time point given: persistent/refractory GD, antithyroid drugs over 5 years with positive TRAb. PBMC RNA was the source of the TCR library. CDR3 regions were amplified by Arm-PCR using iRepertoire HTBI primers to build TCR beta libraries. TCRdb analysed the multiplex PCR reads with MiXCR anew, one entry per CDR3 protein. The sample yields 650,000 to 850,000 distinct CDR3 sequences, around 30% seen once. This sample comprised peripheral blood mononuclear cells (PBMCs), obtained when the disease was refractory, from a patient treated with antithyroid drugs. These receptors were taken from a female donor with Graves disease.

The V call is TRBV20-1, the J call TRBJ2-2, with a tentative D call TRBD1 (5 bases). Germline V gene data show CDR1 as DFQATT and CDR2 as SNEGSKA (reference sequence). The CDR3 runs to 12 residues. Trimming stripped 4 bases from V and 6 bases from J, with 9 bases between. The chain's CDR3 is CSATRGAGELFF. CDR3 bases: TGCAGTGCTACAAGGGGCGCCGGGGAGCTGTTTTTT.

V and J are TRBV19 and TRBJ1-4; a weak D match, TRBD1 (5 bases). Germline V gives CDR1 LNHDA, CDR2 SQIVND (reference sequence). V was shortened by 5 bases and J by 4 bases, with 17 bases between the two germline ends. CDR3 length equals 16 residues. The CDR3 loop is CASSGGWGGNNEKLFF. The CDR3 DNA sequence: TGTGCCAGTAGTGGAGGCTGGGGGGGGAATAATGAAAAACTGTTTTTT.

The rearrangement joins TRBV27 to TRBJ1-6; D perhaps matches TRBD1 (6 bases). CDR3 length equals 16 residues. The V gene's germline CDR1 is MNHEY and CDR2 SMNVEV (reference sequence). Between the trimmed V and J ends, which lost 7 bases and 2 bases, there was a span of 15 bases. The CDR3 DNA reads as TGTGCCAGCACCCCGAGGGGGTTCACCTATAATTCACCCCTCCACTTT. It specifies CASTPRGFTYNSPLHF.

This clonotype was detected ten times or more. This sequence joins TRBV27 and TRBJ1-5; the D gene is possibly TRBD1 (5 bases). CDR3 length: 13 amino acids. V lost 3 bases and J lost 4, with 7 bases in between. In germline, CDR1 is MNHEY, CDR2 SMNVEV (reference sequence). The CDR3 loop is CASSFAGNQPQHF. The CDR3 DNA follows: TGTGCCAGCAGTTTTGCAGGGAATCAGCCCCAGCATTTT.

The chain recombines TRBV27 with TRBJ1-3; D gene ambiguous. The CDR3 runs 13 residues. The germline V and J ends were trimmed by 10 bases and 1 base, with 11 bases remaining between them. The germline CDR1 and CDR2 sequences are MNHEY and SMNVEV (reference sequence). CDR3 sequence: CATRPASGNTIYF. DNA for the CDR3: TGTGCCACCAGGCCTGCGTCTGGAAACACCATATATTTT.

Ten or more counts support this clonotype. J is TRBJ1-1 and V is TRBV2; D gene unclear. The V end was cut by 7 bases, the J end by 1 base, with 7 bases between. The CDR3 extends over 12 amino acids. Germline CDR1 and CDR2: SNHLY and FYNNEI. The CDR3 loop is CASTKENTEAFF. CDR3 nucleotides: TGTGCCAGCACAAAGGAGAACACTGAAGCTTTCTTT.